Following are 18 T cell receptor beta chains from one sample sequenced in a study of shared clonotypes between healthy human individuals. Measured with immunoSEQ multiplex PCR; TCRdb has only the in-frame clones, and not every one. The table has roughly 1,100,000 clones, around 75% seen once; the top ten hold roughly 1.5%. Specimen: memory CD4+ T cells sorted from blood. Documented subset: CD45RA-negative fraction. These receptors were collected from a man younger than 30 in good health.

CDR3 coding DNA: TGTGCCAGCAGCTTCGGGAGGACTAGCGGACAAGAGACCCAGTACTTC. It specifies CASSFGRTSGQETQYF. This chain joins TRBV7-4 and TRBJ2-5, with 10 bases identical to TRBD2. The CDR3 is made up of 16 amino acids. The trim removed 3 bases at V and 2 bases at J, leaving 6 bases unmatched. The germline V gene encodes CDR1 SGHVT and CDR2 SQSDAQ.

The J gene is TRBJ2-2, the V gene TRBV30, with 8 bases aligning to TRBD1. V was pared by 1 base and J by 6 bases, with 13 bases of the junction left unmatched. The CDR3 totals 17 residues. Germline V gene data show CDR1 as GTSNPN and CDR2 as SVGIG (reference sequence). The chain's CDR3 is CAWSADRGSIWAGELFF. The CDR3 DNA is TGTGCCTGGAGTGCCGACAGGGGATCAATATGGGCCGGGGAGCTGTTTTTT.

The CDR3 DNA is TGTGCCAGCAGCGTAGAACTAGCGGGAGGAGGGTACAATGAGCAGTTCTTC. It is translated as CASSVELAGGGYNEQFF. The rearrangement uses TRBV9 and TRBJ2-1; 12 nucleotides align to TRBD2. V was clipped by 0 bases and J by 4 bases; unmatched bases: 5. There are 17 residues in the CDR3. From germline, CDR1 is SGDLS and CDR2 YYNGEE. Together with reference TRBV9 and TRBJ2-1, the CDR3 gives the full variable domain: DSGVTQTPKHLITATGQRVTLRCSPRSGDLSVYWYQQSLDQGLQFLIQYYNGEERAKGNILERFSAQQFPDLHSELNLSSLELGDSALYFCASSVELAGGGYNEQFFGPGTRLTVL.

V usage is TRBV11-1 and J usage is TRBJ2-5; unclear D gene. V was shortened by 4 bases and J by 3 bases, with 12 bases between the two germline ends. The CDR3 loop spans 14 amino acids. From germline, CDR1 is SGHAT and CDR2 FQDESV (reference sequence). The CDR3 DNA follows: TGTGCCAGCAGCTATTTTGGGATTGAAGAGACCCAGTACTTC. Protein product: CASSYFGIEETQYF.

This clone was counted ten times or more. The genes are TRBV19 and TRBJ2-1; TRBD1 aligns across 7 bases. This CDR3 is 18 amino acids long. The germline V gene has CDR1 LNHDA and CDR2 SQIVND (reference sequence). The J segment lost 0 bases and the V segment lost 1 base, leaving 9 bases of the junction unmatched. The CDR3 nucleotides read TGTGCCAGTAGTATAGGGGGAACAGGGGCCGCCTCCTACAATGAGCAGTTCTTC. Its translation: CASSIGGTGAASYNEQFF.

The DNA for the CDR3 is TGTGCCAGCAGTTACAGGGGGCGCCGCACCGGGGAGCTGTTTTTT. This sequence encodes CASSYRGRRTGELFF. The genes are TRBV6-5 and TRBJ2-2; 7 bases fit TRBD1. Germline trimming cut 2 bases from V and 4 bases from J; bases unmatched to any gene: 4. CDR1 and CDR2 from the germline V gene are MNHEY and SVGAGI. This CDR3 contains 15 residues.

J is TRBJ2-7 and V is TRBV11-3; D not certain. Germline CDR1 reads SGHNT; CDR2 reads YENEEA. V dropped 2 bases and J dropped 7 bases, with 15 bases sitting between them. This CDR3 region has 14 residues. CDR3 nucleotide sequence: TGTGCCAGCAGCTTATCGTCCGGGCTTGGGGAGCAGTACTTC. Residues: CASSLSSGLGEQYF.

The chain links TRBV10-3 to TRBJ2-2; D perhaps matches TRBD1 (6 bases). CDR3 size: 15 residues. Looked up from germline, CDR1 is ENHRY and CDR2 is SYGVKD. With 6 bases removed from V and 3 bases from J, the gap between germline ends came to 14 bases. The CDR3 DNA is TGTGCCATCAGGGGCAGCGAGGGGGACACCGGGGAGCTGTTTTTT. Translating it yields CAIRGSEGDTGELFF.

V is TRBV5-1 and J is TRBJ1-4; the D gene is possibly TRBD1 (6 bases). There are 16 residues in the CDR3. Germline V CDR1 and CDR2: SGHRS, YFSETQ. Between the trimmed V and J ends, which lost 4 bases and 0 bases, there was a span of 13 bases. The CDR3 is CASSLGQRATNEKLFF. The CDR3 nucleotides read TGCGCCAGCAGCCTAGGACAGCGAGCAACTAATGAAAAACTGTTTTTT.

This chain uses TRBV6-6 with TRBJ1-2; maybe TRBD1 (5 bases). Germline loops: CDR1 MNHNY, CDR2 SVGAGI (reference sequence). CDR3 length: 12 amino acids. Trimming left V 2 bases short and J 8 bases short, with 9 bases between. CDR3 sequence: CASSYATGGYTF. Written as DNA, the CDR3 is TGTGCCAGCAGTTACGCCACAGGAGGCTACACCTTC.

With respect to this clone: The same CDR3 also results from other DNA sequences found in this sample. The chain has TRBV6-5 and TRBJ2-7; 7 nucleotides agree with TRBD2. From germline, CDR1 is MNHEY and CDR2 SVGAGI. Germline trimming cut 6 bases from V and 1 base from J; bases unmatched to any gene: 0. The CDR3 extends over 12 amino acids. The CDR3 sequence is CASRGGSYEQYF. Written as DNA, the CDR3 is TGTGCCAGCAGGGGGGGGTCCTACGAGCAGTACTTC.

The V gene is TRBV19, the J gene TRBJ1-6; D ambiguous. Trimming stripped 8 bases from V and 4 bases from J, with 12 bases between. This CDR3 spans 14 amino acids. Germline V lookup: CDR1 LNHDA, CDR2 SQIVND (reference sequence). The CDR3 loop reads CASRSSEYNSPLHF. CDR3 nucleotide sequence: TGTGCCAGTCGTAGCAGCGAATATAATTCACCCCTCCACTTT.

This sequence joins TRBV18 and TRBJ1-6; possible D gene TRBD1, 5 bases. Germline V gives CDR1 KGHSH, CDR2 LQKENI. The CDR3 sequence is 16 residues long. Trimming removed 6 bases at V and 0 bases at J, with 12 bases between. The CDR3 DNA reads as TGTGCCAGCTCGTCGAGACAGAGCTCCTATAATTCACCCCTCCACTTT. This sequence encodes CASSSRQSSYNSPLHF.

The V call is TRBV19, the J call TRBJ2-2; 12 bases line up with TRBD2. This CDR3 region has 15 residues. Germline CDR1 and CDR2: LNHDA and SQIVND (reference sequence). The V segment lost 7 bases and the J segment 5 bases; nucleotides outside the gene matches: 5. The CDR3 DNA reads as TGTGCCAGTAAACCGGGACTAGCGGGTACCGGGGAGCTGTTTTTT. Protein product: CASKPGLAGTGELFF.

V is TRBV7-9 and J is TRBJ1-4; D not resolved. V lost 1 base and J 0 bases, leaving 6 bases between the germline ends. The germline V gene has CDR1 SEHNR and CDR2 FQNEAQ (reference sequence). The CDR3 is 15 residues long. The CDR3 DNA sequence: TGTGCCAGCAGCTTAGTACCTGCAACTAATGAAAAACTGTTTTTT. Amino acids: CASSLVPATNEKLFF.

This clone has only a few counts. The chain recombines TRBV29-1 with TRBJ1-1; D might be TRBD1 (5 bases). V dropped 6 bases and J dropped 0 bases, with 14 bases sitting between them. The CDR3 is made up of 14 amino acids. Germline V gene data show CDR1 as SQVTM and CDR2 as ANQGSEA. The CDR3 bases are TGCAGCGTCCTTTTCGGGGCACTGAACACTGAAGCTTTCTTT. Its translation: CSVLFGALNTEAFF.

The rearrangement joins TRBV25-1 to TRBJ2-1, with TRBD2 matching 8 bases. CDR3 length: 15 amino acids. The V and J ends lost 6 bases and 0 bases, in that order; junction bases with no gene match: 4. Germline CDR1 is MGHDK and CDR2 is SYGVNS. Here the CDR3 DNA reads TGTGCCAGCAGGGTAAGCGGGAGCTCCTACAATGAGCAGTTCTTC. Protein: CASRVSGSSYNEQFF.

The chain links TRBV11-2 to TRBJ2-7; D possibly corresponds to TRBD2 (6 bases). The germline CDR1 and CDR2 sequences are SGHAT and FQNNGV. V lost 0 bases, J lost 2 bases, and 14 bases lay in between. The CDR3 loop spans 16 amino acids. CDR3 bases: TGTGCCAGCAGCTTAGAAATGGGACTTAGGCCCTACGAGCAGTACTTC. Translation gives CASSLEMGLRPYEQYF.